This TCR beta chain was observed in a study of siplizumab effects on memory and regulatory T cells. V was clipped by 0 bases and J by 16 bases, with 13 bases between them. CDR3 length equals 12 residues. CDR1 is MNHNS and CDR2 is SASEGT in the germline V gene. Method: immunoSEQ multiplex PCR; TCRdb's copy keeps in-frame clones and lacks some. Among 120,000 or so clones listed, 80% to 95% were seen once. The receptor was derived from a human donor in good health. The chain links TRBV6-1 to TRBJ2-1; D may be TRBD1 (5 bases). The specimen was CD4+ T cells sorted from blood. CDR3 bases: TGTGCCAGCAGTGAAGCGGTAGGGGCCACTTTCTTC. It yields the protein CASSEAVGATFF.